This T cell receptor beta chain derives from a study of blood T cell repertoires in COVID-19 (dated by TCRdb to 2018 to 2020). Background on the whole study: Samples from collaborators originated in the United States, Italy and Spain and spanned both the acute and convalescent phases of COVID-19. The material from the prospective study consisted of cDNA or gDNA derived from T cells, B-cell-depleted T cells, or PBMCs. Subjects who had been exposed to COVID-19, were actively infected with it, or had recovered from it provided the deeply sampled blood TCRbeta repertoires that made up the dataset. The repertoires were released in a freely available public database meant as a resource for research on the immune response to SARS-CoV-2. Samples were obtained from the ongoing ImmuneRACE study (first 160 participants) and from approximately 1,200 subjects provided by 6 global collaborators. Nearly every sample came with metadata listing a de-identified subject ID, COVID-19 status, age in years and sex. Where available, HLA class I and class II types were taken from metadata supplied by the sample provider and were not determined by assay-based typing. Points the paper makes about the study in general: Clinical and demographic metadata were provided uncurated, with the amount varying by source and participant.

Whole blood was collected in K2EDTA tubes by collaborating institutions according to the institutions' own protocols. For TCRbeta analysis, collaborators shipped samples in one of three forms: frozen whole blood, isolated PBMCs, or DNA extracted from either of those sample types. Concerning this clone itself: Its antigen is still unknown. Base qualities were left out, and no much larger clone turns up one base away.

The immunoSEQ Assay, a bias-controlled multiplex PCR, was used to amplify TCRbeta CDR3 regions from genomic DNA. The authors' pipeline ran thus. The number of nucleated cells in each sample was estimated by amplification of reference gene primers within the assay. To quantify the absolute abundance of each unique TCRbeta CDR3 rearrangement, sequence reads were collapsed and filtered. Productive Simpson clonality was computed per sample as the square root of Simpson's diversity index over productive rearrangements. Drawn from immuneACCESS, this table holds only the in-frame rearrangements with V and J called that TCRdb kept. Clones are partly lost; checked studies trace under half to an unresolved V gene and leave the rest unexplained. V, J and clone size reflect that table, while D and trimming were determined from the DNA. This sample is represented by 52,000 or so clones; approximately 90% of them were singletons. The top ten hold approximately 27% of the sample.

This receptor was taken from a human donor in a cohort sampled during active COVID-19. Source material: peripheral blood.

The nucleotide sequence reads as follows: TGTGCCAGCAGTTCTGGACAGGGAGGGAACACTGAAGCTTTCTTT. Translated, this is CASSSGQGGNTEAFF. The sequence joins TRBV6-5 to TRBJ1-1; TRBD1 agrees with 8 junctional bases. Germline trimming: 4 bases from V, 1 base from J; junction bases outside gene matches: 5. The CDR3 covers 15 residues, taking in both the cysteine and the phenylalanine. Only the CDR3 DNA stays, 45 bases, in frame from base 1. CDR1 and CDR2 (MNHEY, SVGAGI) derive from the germline V gene.